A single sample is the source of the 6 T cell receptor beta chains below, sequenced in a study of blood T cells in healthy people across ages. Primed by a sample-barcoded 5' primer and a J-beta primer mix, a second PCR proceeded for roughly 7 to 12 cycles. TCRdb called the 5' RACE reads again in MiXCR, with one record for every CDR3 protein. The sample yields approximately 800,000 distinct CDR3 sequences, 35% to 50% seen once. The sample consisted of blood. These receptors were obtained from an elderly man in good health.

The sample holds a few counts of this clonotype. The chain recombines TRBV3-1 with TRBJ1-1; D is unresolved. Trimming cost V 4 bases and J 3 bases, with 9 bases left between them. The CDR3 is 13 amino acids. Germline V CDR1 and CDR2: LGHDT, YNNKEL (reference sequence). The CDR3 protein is CASSLGEYTEAFF. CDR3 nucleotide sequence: TGTGCCAGCAGCCTCGGAGAGTACACTGAAGCTTTCTTT.

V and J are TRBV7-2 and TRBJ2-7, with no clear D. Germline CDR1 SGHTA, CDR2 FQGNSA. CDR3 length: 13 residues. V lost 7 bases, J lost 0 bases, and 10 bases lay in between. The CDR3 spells CASTLNPSYEQYF. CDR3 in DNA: TGTGCCAGCACCCTGAATCCCTCCTACGAGCAGTACTTC.

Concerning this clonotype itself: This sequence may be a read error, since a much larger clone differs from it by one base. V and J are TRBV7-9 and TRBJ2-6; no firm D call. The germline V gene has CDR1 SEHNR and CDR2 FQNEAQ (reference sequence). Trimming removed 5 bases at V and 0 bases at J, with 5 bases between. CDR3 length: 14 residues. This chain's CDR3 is CASSGYSGANVLTF. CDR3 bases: TGTGCCAGCAGCGGTTACTCTGGGGCCAACGTCCTGACTTTC.

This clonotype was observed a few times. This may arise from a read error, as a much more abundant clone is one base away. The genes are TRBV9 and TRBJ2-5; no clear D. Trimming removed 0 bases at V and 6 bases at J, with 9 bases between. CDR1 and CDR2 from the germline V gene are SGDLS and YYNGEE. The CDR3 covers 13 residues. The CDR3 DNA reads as TGTGCCAGCAGCGTAGGTCCTCAAAAGACCCAGTACTTC. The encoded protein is CASSVGPQKTQYF.

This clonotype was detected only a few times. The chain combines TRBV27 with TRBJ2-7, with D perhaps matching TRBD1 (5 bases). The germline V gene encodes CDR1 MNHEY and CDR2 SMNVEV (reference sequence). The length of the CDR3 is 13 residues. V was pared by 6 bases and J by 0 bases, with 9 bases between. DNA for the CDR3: TGTGCCAGCAGGAGACAGAGCTCCTACGAGCAGTACTTC. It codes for CASRRQSSYEQYF.

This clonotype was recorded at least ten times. The CDR3 protein is CSAGWGRTEAFF. The CDR3 DNA reads TGCAGCGCTGGGTGGGGAAGGACTGAAGCTTTCTTT. This chain joins TRBV29-1 and TRBJ1-1; D ambiguous. This CDR3 region has 12 residues. CDR1 is SQVTM and CDR2 is ANQGSEA in the germline V gene. V dropped 7 bases and J dropped 5 bases, with 14 bases sitting between them.